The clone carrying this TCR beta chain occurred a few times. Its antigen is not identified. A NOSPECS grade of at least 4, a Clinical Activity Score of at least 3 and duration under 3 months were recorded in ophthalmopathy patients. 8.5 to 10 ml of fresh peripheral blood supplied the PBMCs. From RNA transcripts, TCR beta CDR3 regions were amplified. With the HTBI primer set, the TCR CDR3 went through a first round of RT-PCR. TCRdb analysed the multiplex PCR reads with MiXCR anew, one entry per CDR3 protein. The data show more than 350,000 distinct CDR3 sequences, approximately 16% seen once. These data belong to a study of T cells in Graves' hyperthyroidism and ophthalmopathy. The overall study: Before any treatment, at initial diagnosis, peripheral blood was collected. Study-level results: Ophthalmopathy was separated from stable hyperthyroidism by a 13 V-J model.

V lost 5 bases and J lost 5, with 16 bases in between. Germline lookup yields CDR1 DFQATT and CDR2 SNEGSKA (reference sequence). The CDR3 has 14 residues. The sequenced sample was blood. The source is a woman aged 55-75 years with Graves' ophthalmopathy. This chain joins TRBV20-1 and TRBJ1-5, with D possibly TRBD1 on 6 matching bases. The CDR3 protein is CSAPRGGRDQPQHF. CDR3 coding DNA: TGCAGTGCTCCCCGGGGGGGCAGGGATCAGCCCCAGCATTTT.